The 32 T cell receptor beta chains below were found in one sample sequenced in a study of T cells expressing NK-cell markers. TCRdb reanalyzed the 5' RACE reads and collapses them to one entry per CDR3 protein, without DNA. Listed are 200,000 to 300,000 distinct CDR3 sequences; 0.3% to 0.45% falls within the top ten. Sample: blood T cells: a sorted CD56 or NKG2C T cell subset, CD4+ or CD8+ T cells, or bulk PBMC T cells (not recorded which). The receptors were gathered from a man between 18 and 35 years old in good health.

The chain couples TRBV9 to TRBJ2-3; with no DNA, the TCRdb D assignment of TRBD1 cannot be verified. Germline-derived CDR1 and CDR2 are SGDLS and YYNGEE. The length of the CDR3 is 15 residues. CDR3 sequence: CASSGGVRPADTQYF.

V is TRBV5-1 and J is TRBJ2-5; TCRdb returns TRBD2, unconfirmable since there is no DNA. The CDR3 runs to 14 residues. The V gene's germline CDR1 is SGHRS and CDR2 YFSETQ. CDR3 sequence reads: CASSLGPIQETQYF.

The chain couples TRBV12-3 or TRBV12-4 to TRBJ1-6; TCRdb lists TRBD1, though no DNA is available to test this call. The CDR3 covers 14 residues. The CDR3 loop reads CASSIWDSGAPLHF.

The genes are TRBV29-1 and TRBJ2-1; TCRdb outputs TRBD2, but without DNA this stays unchecked. This CDR3 has 14 residues. Germline V gene sequence: CDR1 SQVTM, CDR2 ANQGSEA. The CDR3 region is CSIGTSAPYNEQFF.

The chain combines TRBV5-4 with TRBJ2-3. The CDR3 is 15 amino acids. CDR1 and CDR2 from the germline V gene are SGHNT and YYREEE (reference sequence). This CDR3 is CASSFGRGTTDTQYF.

This rearrangement joins TRBV10-2 to TRBJ2-2; TCRdb reports TRBD1, a call that lacks DNA to check it against. CDR1 and CDR2 (germline): WSHSY, SAAADI. The CDR3 consists of 14 residues. The CDR3 is CASGPTGNTGELFF.

The chain recombines TRBV20-1 with TRBJ1-4. This CDR3 has 17 amino acids. Germline V gene data show CDR1 as DFQATT and CDR2 as SNEGSKA (reference sequence). This chain's CDR3 is CSARDIATSGVSEKLFF.

The chain joins TRBV21-1 to TRBJ2-1. TRBV21-1 is a listed pseudogene. There are 13 residues in the CDR3. CDR3 sequence: CASSKEWNNEQFF.

This chain links TRBV12-3 or TRBV12-4 with TRBJ1-1; TCRdb proposes TRBD1, but this gene call is untestable without DNA. This CDR3 contains 15 residues. Here the CDR3 reads CASRETQGMGTEAFF.

This chain connects TRBV12-3 or TRBV12-4 to TRBJ1-6; without DNA, the TCRdb call of TRBD1 cannot be checked. CDR3 size: 15 residues. CDR3: CASTTPGQGNSPLHF.

V gene TRBV4-2 combines with J gene TRBJ2-2; TCRdb names TRBD1, which stays unverified in the absence of DNA. The length of the CDR3 is 16 residues. The germline V gene has CDR1 LGHNA and CDR2 YNFKEQ. CDR3 in amino acids: CASSQRWDRGTGELFF.

V usage is TRBV4-2 and J usage is TRBJ2-5; there is no DNA to check the TCRdb D call of TRBD2. In germline, CDR1 is LGHNA, CDR2 YNFKEQ. This CDR3 comprises 17 residues. The CDR3 region is CASSQEGVAGAAETQYF.

This rearrangement joins TRBV11-3 to TRBJ2-6; TCRdb reports TRBD1, a call that lacks DNA to check it against. CDR1 SGHNT and CDR2 YENEEA come from the germline V gene. The CDR3 has 13 amino acids. CDR3 protein: CASSRDMSNVLTF. Together with reference TRBV11-3 and TRBJ2-6, the CDR3 gives the full variable domain: EAGVVQSPRYKIIEKKQPVAFWCNPISGHNTLYWYLQNLGQGPELLIRYENEEAVDDSQLPKDRFSAERLKGVDSTLKIQPAELGDSAVYLCASSRDMSNVLTFGAGSRLTVL.

The J gene is TRBJ2-1, the V gene TRBV25-1; TCRdb returns TRBD1, unconfirmable since there is no DNA. Germline CDR1 is MGHDK and CDR2 is SYGVNS. The CDR3 spans 15 residues. CDR3 residues: CASSERVVSGNEQFF. The whole variable domain, filled in from reference TRBV25-1 and TRBJ2-1, reads EADIYQTPRYLVIGTGKKITLECSQTMGHDKMYWYQQDPGMELHLIHYSYGVNSTEKGDLSSESTVSRIRTEHFPLTLESARPSHTSQYLCASSERVVSGNEQFFGPGTRLTVL.

The V gene is TRBV9, the J gene TRBJ2-7; there is no DNA to check the TCRdb D call of TRBD1. The V gene's germline CDR1 is SGDLS and CDR2 YYNGEE. The CDR3 covers 12 residues. The CDR3 loop reads CASGGQGYEQYF.

This chain uses TRBV30 with TRBJ2-7. This CDR3 contains 13 residues. CDR1 is GTSNPN and CDR2 is SVGIG in the germline V gene (reference sequence). CDR3 sequence: CAWSVMDAYEQYF.

This chain joins TRBV5-8 and TRBJ2-5; TCRdb names TRBD2, which stays unverified in the absence of DNA. CDR3 length equals 16 residues. Germline V gene lookup returns CDR1 SGHTS and CDR2 YDEGEE. The CDR3 reads CASTSGTSGPQETQYF.

J is TRBJ2-7 and V is TRBV29-1. The germline CDR1 and CDR2 sequences are SQVTM and ANQGSEA. The CDR3 totals 12 residues. This chain's CDR3 is CSAIRTTYEQYF.

The chain links TRBV20-1 to TRBJ2-3. CDR1 DFQATT and CDR2 SNEGSKA come from the germline V gene (reference sequence). This CDR3 is 15 amino acids long. CDR3 loop: CSASVTVTSTDTQYF.

The V and J genes are TRBV29-1 and TRBJ1-2. CDR1 is SQVTM, CDR2 ANQGSEA, per germline. This CDR3 is 13 amino acids long. The chain's CDR3 is CSVVARANYGYTF.

The rearrangement uses TRBV7-2 and TRBJ1-2. The CDR3 consists of 14 residues. The germline V gene encodes CDR1 SGHTA and CDR2 FQGNSA. This CDR3 reads CASSLVSGEGVYTF.

V gene TRBV12-3 or TRBV12-4 combines with J gene TRBJ2-3. There are 11 residues in the CDR3. CDR3 loop: CASGLPNTQYF.

J is TRBJ2-7 and V is TRBV5-1; TCRdb proposes TRBD1, but this gene call is untestable without DNA. The CDR3 loop spans 14 amino acids. In germline, CDR1 is SGHRS, CDR2 YFSETQ. The CDR3 sequence is CASSTGQVPYEQYF.

The V call is TRBV29-1, the J call TRBJ2-3; TCRdb lists TRBD2, though no DNA is available to test this call. The CDR3 spans 19 residues. From germline, CDR1 is SQVTM and CDR2 ANQGSEA. CDR3: CSVEDGTLGGLVGTDTQYF.

This chain connects TRBV6-2 or TRBV6-3 to TRBJ2-1; the D gene TCRdb calls, TRBD2, cannot be checked with no DNA. This CDR3 contains 13 residues. From germline, CDR1 is MNHEY and CDR2 SVGEGT. CDR3 amino acids: CASSYRTSGEQFF.

The chain couples TRBV29-1 to TRBJ1-1; with no DNA, the TCRdb D assignment of TRBD1 cannot be verified. This CDR3 spans 14 amino acids. CDR1 SQVTM and CDR2 ANQGSEA come from the germline V gene. The CDR3 sequence is CSVAVKGMNTEAFF.

This chain uses TRBV12-3 or TRBV12-4 with TRBJ2-1; TCRdb's D call of TRBD2 is untestable without DNA. The CDR3 consists of 19 residues. The CDR3 spells CASRLQVPLASGSRNEQFF.

The chain has TRBV10-3 and TRBJ2-1; TCRdb indicates TRBD2, and absent DNA this call remains unverified. The CDR3 is 14 residues long. CDR1 and CDR2 from the germline V gene are ENHRY and SYGVKD. The CDR3: CATMRTSGYNEQFF.

CDR3 amino acids: CAISGLAGSSYEQYF. The chain links TRBV10-3 to TRBJ2-7; there is no DNA to check the TCRdb D call of TRBD2. The CDR3 is 15 amino acids. The germline gives CDR1 ENHRY, CDR2 SYGVKD.

The V call is TRBV29-1, the J call TRBJ2-1; TCRdb indicates TRBD1, and absent DNA this call remains unverified. This CDR3 has 15 residues. Germline V gives CDR1 SQVTM, CDR2 ANQGSEA. The chain's CDR3 is CSVEIGGPMRNEQFF.

CDR3: CASSSGTSAYNEQFF. This sequence joins TRBV5-1 and TRBJ2-1; there is no DNA to check the TCRdb D call of TRBD2. Looked up from germline, CDR1 is SGHRS and CDR2 is YFSETQ. This CDR3 spans 15 amino acids.

This chain uses TRBV11-3 with TRBJ2-3; TCRdb's D gene call, TRBD2, goes unchecked for lack of DNA. Germline CDR1 reads SGHNT; CDR2 reads YENEEA. The CDR3 sequence is 14 residues long. This chain's CDR3 is CASSYSGGADTQYF.